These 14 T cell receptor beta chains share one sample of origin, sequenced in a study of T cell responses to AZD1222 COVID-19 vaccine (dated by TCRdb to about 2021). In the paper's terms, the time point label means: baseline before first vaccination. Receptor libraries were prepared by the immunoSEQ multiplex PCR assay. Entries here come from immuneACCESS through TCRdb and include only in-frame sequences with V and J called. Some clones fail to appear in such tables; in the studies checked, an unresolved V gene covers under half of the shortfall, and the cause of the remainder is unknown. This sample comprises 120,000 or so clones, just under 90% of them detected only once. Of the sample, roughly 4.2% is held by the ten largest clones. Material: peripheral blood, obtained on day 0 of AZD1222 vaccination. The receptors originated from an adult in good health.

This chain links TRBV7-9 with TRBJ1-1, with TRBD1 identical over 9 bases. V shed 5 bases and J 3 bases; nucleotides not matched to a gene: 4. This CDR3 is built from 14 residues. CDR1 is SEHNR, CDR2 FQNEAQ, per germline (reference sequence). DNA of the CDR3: TGTGCCAGCAGCCAGGGACAGGGATACACTGAAGCTTTCTTT. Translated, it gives CASSQGQGYTEAFF.

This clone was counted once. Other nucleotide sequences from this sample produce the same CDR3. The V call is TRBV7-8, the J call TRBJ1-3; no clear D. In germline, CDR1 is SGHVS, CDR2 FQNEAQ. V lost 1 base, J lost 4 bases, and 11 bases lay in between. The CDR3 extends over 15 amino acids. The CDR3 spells CASSLVRGSGNTIYF. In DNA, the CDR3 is TGTGCCAGCAGCTTAGTAAGAGGGTCCGGAAACACCATATATTTT.

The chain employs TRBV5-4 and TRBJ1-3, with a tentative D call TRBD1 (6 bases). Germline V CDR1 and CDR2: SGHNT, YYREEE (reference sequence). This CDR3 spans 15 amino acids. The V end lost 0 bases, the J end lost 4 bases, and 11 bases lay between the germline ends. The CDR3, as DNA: TGTGCCAGCAGCTTGGGTCAGGGGCCCGGAAACACCATATATTTT. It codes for CASSLGQGPGNTIYF.

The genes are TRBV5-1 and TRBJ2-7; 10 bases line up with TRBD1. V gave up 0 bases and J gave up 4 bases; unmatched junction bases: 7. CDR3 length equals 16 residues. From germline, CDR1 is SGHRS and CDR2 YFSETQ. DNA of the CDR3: TGCGCCAGCAGCTTGGTAGGGGGGACAGGGGTTTACGAGCAGTACTTC. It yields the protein CASSLVGGTGVYEQYF.

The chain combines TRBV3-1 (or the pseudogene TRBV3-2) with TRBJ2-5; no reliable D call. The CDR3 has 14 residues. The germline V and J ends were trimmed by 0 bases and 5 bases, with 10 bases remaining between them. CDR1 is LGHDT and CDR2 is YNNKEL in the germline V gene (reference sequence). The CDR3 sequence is CASSQDAARETQYF. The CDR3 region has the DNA TGTGCCAGCAGCCAAGACGCCGCCCGGGAGACCCAGTACTTC.

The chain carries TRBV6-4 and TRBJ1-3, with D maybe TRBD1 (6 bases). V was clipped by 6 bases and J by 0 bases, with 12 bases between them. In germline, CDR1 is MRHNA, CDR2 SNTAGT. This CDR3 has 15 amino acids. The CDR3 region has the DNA TGTGCCAGCAGGATACAGGGTCTCTCTGGAAACACCATATATTTT. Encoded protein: CASRIQGLSGNTIYF.

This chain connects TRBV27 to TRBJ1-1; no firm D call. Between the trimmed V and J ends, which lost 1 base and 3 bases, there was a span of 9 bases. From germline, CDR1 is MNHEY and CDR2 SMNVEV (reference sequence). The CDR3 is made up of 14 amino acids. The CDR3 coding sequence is TGTGCCAGCAGTTTATGGATTGGGGACACTGAAGCTTTCTTT. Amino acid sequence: CASSLWIGDTEAFF.

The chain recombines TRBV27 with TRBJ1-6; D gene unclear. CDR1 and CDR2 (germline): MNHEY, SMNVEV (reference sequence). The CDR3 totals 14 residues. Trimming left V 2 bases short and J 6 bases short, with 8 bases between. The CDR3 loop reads CASSLREGNSPLHF. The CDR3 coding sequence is TGTGCCAGCAGTTTACGGGAGGGTAATTCACCCCTCCACTTT.

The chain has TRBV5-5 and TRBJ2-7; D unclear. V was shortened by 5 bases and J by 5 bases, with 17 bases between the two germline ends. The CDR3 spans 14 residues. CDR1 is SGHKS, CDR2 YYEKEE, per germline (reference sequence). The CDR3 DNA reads TGTGCCAGCAGTCCCCGATGGGCCGTCGACGAGCAGTACTTC. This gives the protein CASSPRWAVDEQYF.

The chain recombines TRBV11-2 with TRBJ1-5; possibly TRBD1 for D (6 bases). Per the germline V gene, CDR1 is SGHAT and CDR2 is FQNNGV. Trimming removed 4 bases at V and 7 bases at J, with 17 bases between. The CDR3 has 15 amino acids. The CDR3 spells CASSSGVSSRQPQHF. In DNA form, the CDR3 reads TGTGCCAGCAGCTCAGGGGTCTCCTCGAGGCAGCCCCAGCATTTT.

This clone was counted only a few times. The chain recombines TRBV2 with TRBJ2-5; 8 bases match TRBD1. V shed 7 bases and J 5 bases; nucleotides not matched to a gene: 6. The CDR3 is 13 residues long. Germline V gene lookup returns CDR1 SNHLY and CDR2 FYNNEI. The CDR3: CASNQGAGETQYF. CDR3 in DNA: TGTGCCAGCAACCAGGGGGCAGGGGAGACCCAGTACTTC.

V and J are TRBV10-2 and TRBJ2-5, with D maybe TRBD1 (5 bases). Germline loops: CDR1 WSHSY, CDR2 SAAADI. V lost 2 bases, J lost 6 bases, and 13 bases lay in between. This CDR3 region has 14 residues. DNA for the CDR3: TGCGCCAGCAGTGAGGCGACAGCCTTACAGACCCAGTACTTC. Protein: CASSEATALQTQYF.

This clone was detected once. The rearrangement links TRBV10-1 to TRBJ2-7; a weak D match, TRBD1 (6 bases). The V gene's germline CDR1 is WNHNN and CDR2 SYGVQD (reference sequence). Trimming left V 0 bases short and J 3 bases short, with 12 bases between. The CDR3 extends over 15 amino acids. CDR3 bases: TGCGCCAGCAGTGAGTCGGGCAGGGGTCACTACGAGCAGTACTTC. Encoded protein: CASSESGRGHYEQYF.

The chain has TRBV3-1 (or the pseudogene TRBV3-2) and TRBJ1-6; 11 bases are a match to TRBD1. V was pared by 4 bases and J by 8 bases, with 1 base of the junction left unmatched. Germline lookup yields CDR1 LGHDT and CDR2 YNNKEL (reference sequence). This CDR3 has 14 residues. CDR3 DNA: TGTGCCAGCAGCCGGGACAGGGGGTATTCACCCCTCCACTTT. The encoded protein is CASSRDRGYSPLHF.